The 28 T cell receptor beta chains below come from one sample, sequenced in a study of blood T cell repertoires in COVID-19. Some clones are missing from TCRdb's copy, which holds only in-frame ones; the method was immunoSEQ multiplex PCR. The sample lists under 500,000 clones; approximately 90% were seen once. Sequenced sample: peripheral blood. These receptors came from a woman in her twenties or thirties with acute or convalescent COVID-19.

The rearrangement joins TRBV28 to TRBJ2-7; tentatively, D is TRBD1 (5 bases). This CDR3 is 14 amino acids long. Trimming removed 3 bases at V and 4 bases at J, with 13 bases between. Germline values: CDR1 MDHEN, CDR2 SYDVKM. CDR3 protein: CASSFNQGGYEQYF. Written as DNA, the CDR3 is TGTGCCAGCAGTTTCAACCAGGGCGGATACGAGCAGTACTTC.

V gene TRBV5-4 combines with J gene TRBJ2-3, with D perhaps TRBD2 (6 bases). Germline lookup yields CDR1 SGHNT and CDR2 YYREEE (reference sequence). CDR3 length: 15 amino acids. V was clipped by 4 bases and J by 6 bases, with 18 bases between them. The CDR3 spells CASSPGLGGVDTQYF. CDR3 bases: TGTGCCAGCAGCCCGGGACTCGGAGGTGTTGATACGCAGTATTTT.

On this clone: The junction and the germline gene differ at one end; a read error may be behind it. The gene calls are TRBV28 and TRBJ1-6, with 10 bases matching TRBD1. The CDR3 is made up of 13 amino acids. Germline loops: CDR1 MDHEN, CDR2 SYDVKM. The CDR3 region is CASSLPQTGTGVF. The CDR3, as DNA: TGTGCCAGCAGTTTACCCCAGACCGGGACAGGGGTCTTT.

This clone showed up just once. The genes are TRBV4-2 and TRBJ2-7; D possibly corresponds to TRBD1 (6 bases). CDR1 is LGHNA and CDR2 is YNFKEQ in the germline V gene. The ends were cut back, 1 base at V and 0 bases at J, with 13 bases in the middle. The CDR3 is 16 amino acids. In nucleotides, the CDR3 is TGTGCCAGCAGCCAAGTATTTACAGGGCCCTCCTACGAGCAGTACTTC. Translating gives CASSQVFTGPSYEQYF.

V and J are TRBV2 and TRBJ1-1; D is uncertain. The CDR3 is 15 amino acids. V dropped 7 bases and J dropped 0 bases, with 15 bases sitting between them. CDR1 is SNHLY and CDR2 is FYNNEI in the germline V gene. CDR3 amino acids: CASMAGRTMNTEAFF. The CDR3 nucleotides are TGTGCCAGCATGGCGGGGAGGACCATGAACACTGAAGCTTTCTTT. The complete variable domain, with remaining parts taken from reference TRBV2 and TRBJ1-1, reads EPEVTQTPSHQVTQMGQEVILRCVPISNHLYFYWYRQILGQKVEFLVSFYNNEISEKSEIFDDQFSVERPDGSNFTLKIRSTKLEDSAMYFCASMAGRTMNTEAFFGQGTRLTVV.

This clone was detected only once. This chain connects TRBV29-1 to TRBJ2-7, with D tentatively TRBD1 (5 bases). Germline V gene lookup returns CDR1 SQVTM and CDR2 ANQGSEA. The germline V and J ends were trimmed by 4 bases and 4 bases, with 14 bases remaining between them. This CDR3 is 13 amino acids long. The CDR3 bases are TGCAGCGTTGGACAGAGGCTGGGTTACGAGCAGTACTTC. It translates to CSVGQRLGYEQYF.

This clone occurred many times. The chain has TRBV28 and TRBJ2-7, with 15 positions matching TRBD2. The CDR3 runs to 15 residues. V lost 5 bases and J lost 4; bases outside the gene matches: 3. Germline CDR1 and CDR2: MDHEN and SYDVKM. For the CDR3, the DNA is TGTGCCAGCAGTCCCGGGACTAGCGGGGGGTACGAGCAGTACTTC. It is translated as CASSPGTSGGYEQYF.

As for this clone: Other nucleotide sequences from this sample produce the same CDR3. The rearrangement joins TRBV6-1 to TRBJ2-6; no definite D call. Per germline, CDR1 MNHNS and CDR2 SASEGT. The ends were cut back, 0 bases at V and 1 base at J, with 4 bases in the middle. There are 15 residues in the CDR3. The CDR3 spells CASSEALSGANVLTF. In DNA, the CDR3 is TGTGCCAGCAGTGAAGCCCTTTCTGGGGCCAACGTCCTGACTTTC.

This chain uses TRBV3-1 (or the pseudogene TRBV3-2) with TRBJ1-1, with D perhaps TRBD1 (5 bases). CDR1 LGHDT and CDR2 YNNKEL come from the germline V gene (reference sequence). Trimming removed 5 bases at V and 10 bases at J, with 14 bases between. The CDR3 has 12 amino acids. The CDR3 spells CASSDSARSAFF. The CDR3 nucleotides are TGTGCCAGCAGCGACAGTGCGAGGTCAGCTTTCTTT.

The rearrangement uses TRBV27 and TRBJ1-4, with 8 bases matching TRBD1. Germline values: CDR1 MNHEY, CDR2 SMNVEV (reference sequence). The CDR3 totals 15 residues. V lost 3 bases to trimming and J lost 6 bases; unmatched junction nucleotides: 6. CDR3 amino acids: CASSFLGTGYEKLFF. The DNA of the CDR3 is TGTGCCAGCAGTTTTCTCGGGACAGGTTATGAAAAACTGTTTTTT.

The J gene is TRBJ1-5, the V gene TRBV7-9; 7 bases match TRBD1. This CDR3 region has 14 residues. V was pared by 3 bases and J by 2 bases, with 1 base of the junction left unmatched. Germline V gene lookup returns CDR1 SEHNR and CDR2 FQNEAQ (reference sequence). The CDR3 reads CASSFGQGNQPQHF. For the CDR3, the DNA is TGTGCCAGCAGCTTCGGACAGGGCAATCAGCCCCAGCATTTT.

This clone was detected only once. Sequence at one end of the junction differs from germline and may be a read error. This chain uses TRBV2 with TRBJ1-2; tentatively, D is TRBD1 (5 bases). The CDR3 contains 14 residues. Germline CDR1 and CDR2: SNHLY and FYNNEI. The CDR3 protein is CAGSESRASYGYTF. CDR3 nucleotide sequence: TGTGCCGGCAGTGAAAGCAGGGCCTCCTATGGCTACACCTTC. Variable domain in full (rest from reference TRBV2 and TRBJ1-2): EPEVTQTPSHQVTQMGQEVILRCVPISNHLYFYWYRQILGQKVEFLVSFYNNEISEKSEIFDDQFSVERPDGSNFTLKIRSTKLEDSAMYFCAGSESRASYGYTFGSGTRLTVV.

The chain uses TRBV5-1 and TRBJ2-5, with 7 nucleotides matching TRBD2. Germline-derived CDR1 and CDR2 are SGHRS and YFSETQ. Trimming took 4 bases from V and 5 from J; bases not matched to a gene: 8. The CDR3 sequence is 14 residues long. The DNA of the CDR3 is TGCGCCAGCAGCCCCGCTAGCGGAATGGAGACCCAGTACTTC. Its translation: CASSPASGMETQYF.

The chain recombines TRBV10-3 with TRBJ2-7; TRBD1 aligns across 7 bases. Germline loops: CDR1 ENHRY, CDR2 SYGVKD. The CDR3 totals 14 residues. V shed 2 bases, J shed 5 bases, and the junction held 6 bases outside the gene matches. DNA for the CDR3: TGTGCCATCAGTGAGGGGACAGCACGGGACGAGCAGTACTTC. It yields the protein CAISEGTARDEQYF.

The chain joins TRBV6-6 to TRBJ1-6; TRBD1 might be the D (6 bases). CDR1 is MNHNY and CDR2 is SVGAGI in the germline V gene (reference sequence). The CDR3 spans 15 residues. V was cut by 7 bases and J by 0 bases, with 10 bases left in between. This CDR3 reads CASTTGSSYNSPLHF. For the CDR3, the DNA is TGTGCCAGCACCACAGGGAGCTCCTATAATTCACCCCTCCACTTT.

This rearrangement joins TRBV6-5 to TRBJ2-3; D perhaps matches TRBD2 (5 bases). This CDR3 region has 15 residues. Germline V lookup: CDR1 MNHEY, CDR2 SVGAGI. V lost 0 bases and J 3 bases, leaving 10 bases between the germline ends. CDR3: CASSYSWRSTDTQYF. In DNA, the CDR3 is TGTGCCAGCAGTTACTCGTGGAGGTCGACAGATACGCAGTATTTT.

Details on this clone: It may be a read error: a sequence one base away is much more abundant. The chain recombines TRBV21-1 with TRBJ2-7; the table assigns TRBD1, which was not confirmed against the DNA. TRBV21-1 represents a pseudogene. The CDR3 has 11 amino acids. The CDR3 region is CASSPTYEQYF. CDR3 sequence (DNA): TGTGCCAGCAGCCCCACCTACGAGCAGTACTTC.

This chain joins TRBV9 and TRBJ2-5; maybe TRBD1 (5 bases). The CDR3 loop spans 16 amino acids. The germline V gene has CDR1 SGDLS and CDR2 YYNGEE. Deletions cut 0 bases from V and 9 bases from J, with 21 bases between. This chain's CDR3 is CASSVATGSSSKAQYF. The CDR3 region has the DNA TGTGCCAGCAGCGTAGCTACAGGATCCAGTTCAAAGGCCCAGTACTTC.

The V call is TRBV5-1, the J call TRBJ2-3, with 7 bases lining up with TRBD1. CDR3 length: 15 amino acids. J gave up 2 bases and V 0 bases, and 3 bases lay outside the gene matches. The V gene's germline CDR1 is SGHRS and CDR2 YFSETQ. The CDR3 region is CASSLDEGATDTQYF. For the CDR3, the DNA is TGCGCCAGCAGCTTGGACGAGGGGGCCACAGATACGCAGTATTTT.

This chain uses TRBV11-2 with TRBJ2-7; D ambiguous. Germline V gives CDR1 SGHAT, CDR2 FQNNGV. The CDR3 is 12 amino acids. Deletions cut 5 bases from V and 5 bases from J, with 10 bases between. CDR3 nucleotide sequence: TGTGCCAGCAGCCCGCAGGAACACGAGCAGTACTTC. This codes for CASSPQEHEQYF.

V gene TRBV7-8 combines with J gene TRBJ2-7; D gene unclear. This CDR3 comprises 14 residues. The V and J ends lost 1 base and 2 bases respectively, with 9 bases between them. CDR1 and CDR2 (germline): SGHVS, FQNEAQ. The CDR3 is CASSLDGHTYEQYF. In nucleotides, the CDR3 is TGTGCCAGCAGCTTAGATGGCCATACCTACGAGCAGTACTTC.

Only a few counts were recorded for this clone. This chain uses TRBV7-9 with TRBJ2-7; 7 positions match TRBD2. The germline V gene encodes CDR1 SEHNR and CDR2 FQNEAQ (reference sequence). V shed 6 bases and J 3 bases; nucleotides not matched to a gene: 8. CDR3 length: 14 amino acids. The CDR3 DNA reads TGTGCCAGCAGTCATGTCGGGAGGCGCTACGAGCAGTACTTC. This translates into CASSHVGRRYEQYF.

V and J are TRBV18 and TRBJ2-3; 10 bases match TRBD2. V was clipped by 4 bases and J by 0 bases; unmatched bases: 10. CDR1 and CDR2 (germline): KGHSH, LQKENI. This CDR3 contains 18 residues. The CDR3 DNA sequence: TGTGCCAGCTCACGCTTCCATAGCGGGGGGATTAGCACAGATACGCAGTATTTT. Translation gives CASSRFHSGGISTDTQYF.

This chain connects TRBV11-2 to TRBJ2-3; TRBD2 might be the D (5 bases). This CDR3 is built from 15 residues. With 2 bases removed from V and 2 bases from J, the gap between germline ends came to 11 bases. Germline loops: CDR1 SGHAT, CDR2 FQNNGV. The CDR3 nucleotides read TGTGCCAGCAGCTTACGCGGGCAGTACACAGATACGCAGTATTTT. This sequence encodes CASSLRGQYTDTQYF.

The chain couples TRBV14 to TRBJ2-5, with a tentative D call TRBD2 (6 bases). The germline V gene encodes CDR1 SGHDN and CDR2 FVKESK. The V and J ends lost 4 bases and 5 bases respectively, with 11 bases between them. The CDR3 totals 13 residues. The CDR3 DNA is TGTGCCAGCAGCCGAGATGGGAGGGAGACCCAGTACTTC. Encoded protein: CASSRDGRETQYF.

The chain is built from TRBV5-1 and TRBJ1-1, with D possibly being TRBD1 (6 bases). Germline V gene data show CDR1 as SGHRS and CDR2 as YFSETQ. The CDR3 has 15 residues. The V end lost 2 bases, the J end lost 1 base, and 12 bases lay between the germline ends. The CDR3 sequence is CASSLGQGWNTEAFF. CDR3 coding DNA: TGCGCCAGCAGCTTAGGCCAGGGGTGGAACACTGAAGCTTTCTTT.

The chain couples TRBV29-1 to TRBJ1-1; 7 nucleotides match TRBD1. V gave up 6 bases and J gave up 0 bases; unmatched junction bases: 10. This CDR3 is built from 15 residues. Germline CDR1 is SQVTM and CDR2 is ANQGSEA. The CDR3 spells CSVRNRDSLNTEAFF. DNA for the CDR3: TGCAGCGTCCGAAACAGGGACAGTCTGAACACTGAAGCTTTCTTT.

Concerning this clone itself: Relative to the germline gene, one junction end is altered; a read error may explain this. The DNA for the CDR3 is TGTGCCAGCAGTCCAACAGGACAGACAGCTACGCAGTATTTT. This gives the protein CASSPTGQTATQYF. This chain connects TRBV28 to TRBJ2-3, with D possibly TRBD1 on 6 matching bases. This CDR3 region has 14 residues. CDR1 and CDR2 (germline): MDHEN, SYDVKM.